The sequence of this T cell receptor (beta chain) was determined in a study of T cells in localized non-small cell lung cancer. The table came from immunoSEQ multiplex PCR; TCRdb's copy has only in-frame clones and leaves some out. The data contain roughly 24,000 clones, 81% of them seen just once; the ten biggest clones take up approximately 9.6%. Trimming cost V 4 bases and J 8 bases; bases outside gene matches: 12. There are 16 residues in the CDR3. Germline values: CDR1 LNHDA, CDR2 SQIVND (reference sequence). This chain uses TRBV19 with TRBJ1-4; 8 positions match TRBD1. The receptor's source is a man between 40 and 69 years old with stage III squamous cell lung carcinoma. The input for sequencing was peripheral blood, taken before any cancer treatment. CDR3 nucleotides: TGTGCCAGTAGTAACCCCCGGGGGCAGGGGGCCGAAAAACTGTTTTTT. Residues: CASSNPRGQGAEKLFF.